What follows is one T cell receptor beta chain and its context. The antigen is undetermined. This specimen comes from a study of shared clonotypes between healthy human individuals. Study-level background: CD4 naive cells filled three plates per donor, CD4 memory three, CD8 naive two and CD8 memory one.

Assay: immunoSEQ multiplex PCR; the TCRdb copy retains only in-frame clones and omits some. Found here are some 1,400,000 clones, about 96% of them singletons; the top ten hold 1.2%. Germline-derived CDR1 and CDR2 are LNHDA and SQIVND (reference sequence). The V segment lost 1 base and the J segment 7 bases; nucleotides outside the gene matches: 7. This CDR3 has 15 residues. The study separated CD4+ cells into CD45RA+ naive and CD45RA-negative memory subsets. The study's findings and limits: Sampling used blood alone; tissue repertoires probably differ. Naive CD4 clonotypes overlapped across a handful of donors at 4.5% to 5.5%.

The source is a man aged 30-40 years in good health. The V gene is TRBV19, the J gene TRBJ1-1; TRBD1 matches at 9 bases. Sequencing was performed on naive CD4+ T cells sorted from blood. The subset is: CD45RA+ positively selected. CDR3 protein: CASSIGYRGLSEAFF. The DNA of the CDR3 is TGTGCCAGTAGTATAGGGTACAGGGGGCTTAGTGAAGCTTTCTTT.